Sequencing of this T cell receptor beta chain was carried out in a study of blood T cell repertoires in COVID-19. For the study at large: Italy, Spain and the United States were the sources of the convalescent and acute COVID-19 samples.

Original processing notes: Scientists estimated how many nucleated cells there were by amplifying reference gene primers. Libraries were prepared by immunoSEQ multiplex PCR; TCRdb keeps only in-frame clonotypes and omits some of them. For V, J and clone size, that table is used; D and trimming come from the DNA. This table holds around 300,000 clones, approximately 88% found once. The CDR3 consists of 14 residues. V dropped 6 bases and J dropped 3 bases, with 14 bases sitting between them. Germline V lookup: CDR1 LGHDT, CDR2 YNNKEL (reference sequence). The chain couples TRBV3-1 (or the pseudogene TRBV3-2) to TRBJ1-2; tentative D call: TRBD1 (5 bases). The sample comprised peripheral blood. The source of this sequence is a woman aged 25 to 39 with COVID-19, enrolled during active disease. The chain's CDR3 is CASRGVGDDYGYTF. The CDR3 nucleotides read TGTGCCAGCAGAGGGGTTGGGGATGACTATGGCTACACCTTC.